This T cell receptor beta chain was recorded in a study of cytomegalovirus exposure and HLA in healthy donors. As for the study in general: A preliminary data release comprised 80 million to 95 million unique TCRs obtained from HLA-typed donors. Whole-study results and caveats: Prior analysis indicated that the majority of TCR beta V segments exhibited productivity approximately 87% or approximately 30% of the time. The authors confirmed in vitro that a few CMV-associated chains were specific for CMV antigens.

Primers included in the PCR were 60 Vbeta and 13 Jbeta primers. Assay used: immunoSEQ multiplex PCR; TCRdb lists only in-frame clones, some missing. The listing contains 40,000 or so clones. Each donor's status was that of a healthy bone marrow donor. Details on this clone: The antigen is undetermined.

CDR1 and CDR2 (germline): SGHAT, FQNNGV. The V end lost 5 bases, the J end lost 6 bases, and 25 bases lay between the germline ends. The CDR3 totals 17 residues. V usage is TRBV11-2 and J usage is TRBJ1-2; D possibly corresponds to TRBD1 (6 bases). Material for sequencing was PBMCs. The sequence was collected from a woman aged 25 to 39 in good health and CMV-seropositive. The CDR3 DNA reads as TGTGCCAGCAGCCCGTTGCCCCTCGGACAGTCCCCGCATGGCTACACCTTC. It yields the protein CASSPLPLGQSPHGYTF.